This T cell receptor beta chain derives from a study of identical twins. This clonotype showed up just a few times. Its antigen remains unknown. Germline-derived CDR1 and CDR2 are WNHNN and SYGVQD (reference sequence). V gave up 0 bases and J gave up 1 base, with 9 bases separating them. This CDR3 contains 16 residues. The study, taken as a whole, reports: Cross-sectional statistics underpinned the conclusions; the same donors were not followed.

A universal primer site was added by template switching, and unique molecular identifiers were carried by the cDNA. MiXCR was run by TCRdb on the 5' RACE reads, yielding one entry per CDR3 protein. The data contain under 900,000 distinct CDR3 sequences, 9% to 15% of them singletons. These data were also reused for a study on yellow fever vaccine responses in identical twins.

The source material was PBMCs. This TCR was recovered from a woman in her late teens or twenties in good health. The chain recombines TRBV10-1 with TRBJ2-2; D gene ambiguous. This chain's CDR3 is CASSESVSRNTGELFF. CDR3 in DNA: TGCGCCAGCAGTGAGTCGGTGAGCAGGAACACCGGGGAGCTGTTTTTT.